This T cell receptor beta chain is from a study of cytomegalovirus exposure and HLA in healthy donors (TCRdb year 2017). In the study overall: According to an earlier analysis of several hundred of the donors, roughly 180 million T cells yielded 90 million to 140 million unique TCR beta sequences and about 280 Gb of sequence data. High-throughput TCR immunosequencing, statistical association of individual TCRs with disease status, and machine learning were combined to predict cytomegalovirus infection status. Four to six DR-DQ haplotypes were handled as single units for association and clustering, since linkage in the cohort was strong. The genetic ancestry cluster associated with self-reported Caucasian donors included 65% to 90% of the roughly 400 genotyped donors. An early release covering roughly 580 HLA-typed donors comprised about 290 gigabases of sequencing data and 85 million to 100 million unique TCR sequences. Both class I and class II loci were covered by HLA typing, at four-digit resolution. Among some 400 genotyped donors of the cohort, an average of roughly 230,000 unique TCR beta nucleotide sequences was sequenced per donor, of which roughly 17% were non-productive. A later genetic analysis used genome-wide SNP genotypes for 398 of the 666 donors, treating that subset as a discovery cohort. Typing coverage differed by locus: A, B, C, DRB1 and DQB1 were typed in roughly 620-630 donors, DQA1 in 500 to 550, DPA1 in some 570, and DPB1 in around 490. In a later analysis, previously published TCR beta repertoires from fewer than 750 donors were re-analyzed and high-resolution HLA genotyping was added so that TCR occurrence patterns could be studied. The study used immunosequencing to profile the T cell repertoires of about 670 subjects and linked those repertoires to cytomegalovirus serostatus. Donor age, sex, ethnicity and CMV serostatus were collected together with the repertoire data. An earlier analysis of about 620 of the donors applied high-throughput TCR beta sequencing to assess whether each TCR beta V gene segment acted as functional or pseudogenic. All discovery cohort repertoires had been generated using a single sequencing platform. A separate validation cohort of roughly 120 different subjects was used in addition to the 666-subject first cohort. The later analysis used no new phenotypic data to find candidate immune exposures, relying instead on TCR beta sequences and their occurrence across donors. The aim of the study was to test whether cataloging public T cell receptors could identify signatures of past pathogen exposure.

The method was the immunoSEQ multiplex PCR assay. For the multiplex PCR, a mixture combining 60 forward primers for TCR Vbeta segments and 13 reverse primers for TCR Jbeta segments was used. The CDR3 region of rearranged TCR beta genes was amplified from genomic DNA with a multiplex PCR assay. The Illumina HiSeq System was used to sequence the amplified TCR beta libraries as 87-base-pair reads. As for the authors' bioinformatics: Across the 670 or so repertoires, a later analysis counted approximately 75 million unique TCR beta chains, 9 million to 14 million of which were shared by at least two donors. A nearest-neighbor algorithm error-corrected the raw reads and collapsed the reads into unique sequences, merging closely related sequences to remove PCR and sequencing errors. V, D and J gene segments were assigned by aligning CDR3 sequences to IMGT reference sequences. For a sequence to be retained, at least a six-nucleotide match to both a V gene segment and a J gene segment was required. A rearrangement counted as productive if the CDR3 had no stop codons and remained in frame with V and J, and every other rearrangement counted as non-productive. Following IMGT convention, CDR3 was defined as the stretch from the second conserved V-encoded cysteine up to the conserved J-encoded phenylalanine. In an earlier analysis of roughly 610 of the donors, sequences lacking an unambiguous match to a single V gene segment were excluded. In an earlier analysis of 587 of the donors, a V segment was called functional when productive rearrangements were above 56.7%, and segregating when the standard deviation between donors exceeded 5%. To diagnose cytomegalovirus status from the catalog of TCR beta chain sequences, a statistical classification framework was built. In a later analysis, TCR nucleotide sequences were compared against IMGT/GENE-DB human TR gene sequences so that V and J genes could be assigned. In a later analysis, CDR3 sequences and most-parsimonious VDJ recombination scenarios were assigned using the TCRdist pipeline. In a later analysis, each TCR beta chain was defined by its CDR3 amino acid sequence together with its V-gene family, and reads lacking a unique V-gene family were excluded. A later analysis removed 550 to 700 highly shared, low-generation-probability nucleotide sequences to deal with suspected cross-contamination and a sequencing artifact. In a later analysis, a clonal expansion index for each public chain was calculated from normalized within-repertoire ranks of inferred template counts. A later analysis computed generation probabilities with a VDJ recombination model fitted to out-of-frame rearrangements, and checked the results against IGoR. In a later analysis, TCR-TCR, TCR-HLA and TCR-CMV co-occurrence was scored with hypergeometric tests, and a repertoire-size bias correction was applied to TCR pairs. In a later analysis, false discovery rates were estimated by permuting HLA or CMV assignments 20 times. In a later analysis, co-occurring TCRs were grouped with DBSCAN, and TCRdist sequence similarity was added when clustering was performed within HLA-allele-positive subsets. For co-occurrence clustering, repertoires with fewer than 30,000 or more than 120,000 public chains were excluded, along with four or five repertoires with anomalous nucleotide sharing. Sourced from immuneACCESS, this table was stored by TCRdb with only in-frame sequences that have V and J called. A share of the clones is absent; for the studies checked, an unresolved V gene accounts for under half, and the remainder has no known explanation. V and J calls and clone size follow that table, whereas D and trimming were derived from the DNA. The sample has some 150,000 clones on record, roughly 73% of them singletons. The top ten clones comprise roughly an eighth of the sample.

CDR1 is given as LGHNA and CDR2 as YNFKEQ, both from the germline V gene. Including cysteine and phenylalanine, the CDR3 has 13 amino acids. Only CDR3 DNA remains: 39 bases, in frame from the first base. From V the trimming removes 1 base and from J it removes 5 bases, while the gene matches leave 1 base of the junction unaccounted for. Comment on this clone: Which antigen it targets is not known. No qualities accompany the bases; no much larger clone lies one base away.

The cohort comprised around 690 healthy bone marrow donors. All cohort members were sampled while nominally healthy, although unrecorded immune exposures were likely present. CMV serostatus was positive for roughly 290 and negative for about half of the roughly 700 cohort members, and was not recorded for this donor. Every donor gave a peripheral blood sample, and the peripheral blood mononuclear cells from that sample were used for TCR beta sequencing. The Qiagen DNeasy Blood Extraction Kit was used to extract genomic DNA from the blood cell samples. On the study overall, not on this receptor specifically: In a later analysis, HLA-associated TCR beta chains showed more clonal expansion and lower generation probabilities than non-associated chains that were equally common. While some public TCRs were present in many individuals, most TCR sequences turned up only very rarely across donors. Three of the identified cytomegalovirus-associated TCR beta chains were confirmed in vitro to be specific for cytomegalovirus antigens. In a later analysis, the rate of TCR association differed among HLA loci, with DRB1 alleles having the most associated TCRs and HLA-C alleles having the fewest. The 87-base-pair reads could not distinguish some IMGT-functional V segments, including TRBV6-2 and TRBV6-3, so those segments were excluded. A further reported finding was that TCR beta sequences accurately predicted the HLA-A and HLA-B alleles for most subjects in the first cohort. A later analysis associated about 18,000 TCR beta sequences with specific HLA alleles at a false discovery rate of 0.05. CMV serostatus was the only immune exposure information available for the cohort. According to a later analysis, parvovirus B19, influenza, CMV and Epstein-Barr virus appeared linked to several top co-occurrence clusters. The study listed 170 or so TCR beta chains as associated with cytomegalovirus. V-gene and J-gene trimming of TCR beta chains was associated with a missense DCLRE1C variant in a later genetic analysis, and the association was replicated in an independent cohort. The earlier analysis of 587 of the donors excluded approximately 15 rarely observed V segments, including chromosome 9 orphons, because counts were too low. According to the authors, the approach could potentially be generalized to other disease states and immunological phenotypes. HLA typing was unavailable for some donors at each locus, so association tests used only the typed subset. A later genetic analysis reported fewer N-insertions in productive TCRs among donors in an Asian-associated ancestry cluster than the roughly 690-donor mean. This cohort had only TCR beta chains sequenced, and the lack of alpha or paired-chain data limited which features could be detected. The classifier was reported to diagnose cytomegalovirus status with high specificity and sensitivity in both the original cohort and the validation cohort. An earlier analysis of approximately 590 of the donors showed that most TCR beta V segments appeared in productive rearrangements either about 90% or about 30% of the time, which broadly matched IMGT annotations. A cluster of highly shared sequence variants was judged likely to be a technical artifact of the sequencing pipeline. Sequencing depth was assumed to be roughly uniform across donors in the presence/absence analyses, though that assumption may not hold. Strong co-occurrence of HLA alleles, especially DR and DQ, made assigning TCR associations to individual alleles difficult. Correlated functional status among segregating V segments might be attributable to linkage disequilibrium, but an unknown experimental factor could not be ruled out. A later analysis found that most CMV-associated TCR beta chains appeared HLA-restricted, with HLA associations seemingly driven largely by CMV exposure.

The source of this sequence is a human donor in good health. The source material was PBMCs. The chain links TRBV4-2 with TRBJ1-2; TRBD1 fits 7 bases in the junction. The DNA reads as follows: TGTGCCAGCAGCCAAGGGACAGGTTATGGCTACACCTTC. Protein translation: CASSQGTGYGYTF.